Shown below are 31 T cell receptor beta chains from a single sample sequenced in a study of blood T cell repertoires in COVID-19. Produced via immunoSEQ multiplex PCR; TCRdb's table is partial and in-frame only. The sample includes around 200,000 clones, 85% to 90% of them seen just once. Sequences were obtained from peripheral blood. The source is a man in his late teens or twenties with active or convalescent COVID-19.

The CDR3 reads CASSEVSGSSTDTQYF. In DNA form, the CDR3 reads TGTGCCAGCAGTGAAGTTAGCGGATCCTCCACAGATACGCAGTATTTT. This chain uses TRBV6-1 with TRBJ2-3; D might be TRBD2 (6 bases). Germline V gene sequence: CDR1 MNHNS, CDR2 SASEGT. Trimming removed 1 base from V and 2 bases from J, with 13 bases in between. The CDR3 has 16 residues.

The chain employs TRBV4-1 and TRBJ1-2, with 7 positions matching TRBD1. This CDR3 contains 15 residues. The germline CDR1 and CDR2 sequences are MGHRA and YSYEKL. J gave up 3 bases and V 4 bases, and 8 bases lay outside the gene matches. The CDR3 nucleotides read TGCGCCAGCAGCCTGGCTCAGGGGGATTACTATGGCTACACCTTC. This sequence encodes CASSLAQGDYYGYTF.

The J gene is TRBJ1-2, the V gene TRBV5-4; 7 positions match TRBD1. The CDR3 runs 12 residues. V shed 4 bases and J 7 bases; nucleotides not matched to a gene: 4. Germline V lookup: CDR1 SGHNT, CDR2 YYREEE (reference sequence). CDR3 amino acids: CASSRDSAGYTF. The CDR3 coding sequence is TGTGCCAGCAGCCGGGACAGCGCTGGCTACACCTTC.

The J gene is TRBJ2-5, the V gene TRBV28, with D perhaps TRBD1 (6 bases). Germline assignment: CDR1 MDHEN and CDR2 SYDVKM. The V and J ends lost 3 bases and 0 bases respectively, with 8 bases between them. CDR3 length: 14 amino acids. CDR3 protein: CASSFGQYQETQYF. CDR3 sequence (DNA): TGTGCCAGCAGTTTCGGACAGTACCAAGAGACCCAGTACTTC.

The chain joins TRBV19 to TRBJ2-7; TRBD1 matches 8 bases. There are 13 residues in the CDR3. V trimming: 6 bases; J trimming: 3 bases; junction bases outside the gene matches: 4. Germline CDR1 and CDR2: LNHDA and SQIVND (reference sequence). The CDR3 sequence: CASSVGQGYEQYF. The CDR3 coding sequence is TGTGCCAGTAGCGTCGGACAGGGCTACGAGCAGTACTTC.

This clone was seen only a few times. The V gene is TRBV5-1, the J gene TRBJ1-2, with 9 bases fitting TRBD1. The CDR3 runs to 15 residues. Germline V CDR1 and CDR2: SGHRS, YFSETQ. Trimming took 3 bases from V and 8 from J; bases not matched to a gene: 11. The CDR3 sequence: CASSSQPGQGDGYTF. DNA for the CDR3: TGCGCCAGCAGCTCACAGCCGGGACAGGGTGACGGCTACACCTTC.

The gene calls are TRBV24-1 and TRBJ1-1, with D unresolved. Looked up from germline, CDR1 is KGHDR and CDR2 is SFDVKD. The V end was cut by 4 bases, the J end by 0 bases, with 5 bases between. The CDR3 totals 13 residues. The CDR3 sequence is CATSESMNTEAFF. For the CDR3, the DNA is TGTGCCACCAGTGAGAGCATGAACACTGAAGCTTTCTTT.

This chain uses TRBV11-2 with TRBJ1-2; 12 positions agree with TRBD1. Unmatched junction bases numbered 2, after V lost 6 bases and J lost 3 bases. Germline loops: CDR1 SGHAT, CDR2 FQNNGV. This CDR3 has 14 residues. This CDR3 is CASRGQGAYYGYTF. The DNA of the CDR3 is TGTGCCAGCAGGGGACAGGGGGCTTACTATGGCTACACCTTC.

The table lists this clone with a count of one. The chain is built from TRBV7-2 and TRBJ2-6; 8 bases are a match to TRBD2. Germline values: CDR1 SGHTA, CDR2 FQGNSA. CDR3 length: 18 residues. The trim removed 0 bases at V and 0 bases at J, leaving 4 bases unmatched. Here the CDR3 reads CASSLAARGVSGANVLTF. CDR3 nucleotide sequence: TGTGCCAGCAGCTTAGCGGCGCGGGGGGTCTCTGGGGCCAACGTCCTGACTTTC.

CDR3 sequence (DNA): TGTGCCAGCAGCTTACGGACATATGGCTACACCTTC. This codes for CASSLRTYGYTF. This chain connects TRBV5-6 to TRBJ1-2; D is possibly TRBD1 (5 bases). Trimming cost V 2 bases and J 5 bases, with 7 bases left between them. CDR1 and CDR2 from the germline V gene are SGHDT and YYEEEE. CDR3 length: 12 amino acids.

Here the CDR3 DNA reads TGTGCCAGCAGCCCGCGGGGGGGCCGGGGAGAGACCCAGTACTTC. Translation: CASSPRGGRGETQYF. The J gene is TRBJ2-5, the V gene TRBV7-3, with 9 positions matching TRBD2. This CDR3 spans 15 amino acids. The germline V gene has CDR1 SGHTA and CDR2 FQGTGA. The ends lost 5 bases at V and 4 bases at J; junction bases unmatched: 8.

The chain's CDR3 is CASSLSRGTEAFF. CDR3 nucleotides: TGTGCCAGCAGCTTGTCTCGAGGGACTGAAGCTTTCTTT. The J gene is TRBJ1-1, the V gene TRBV5-4; D unresolved. CDR1 is SGHNT and CDR2 is YYREEE in the germline V gene (reference sequence). CDR3 length equals 13 residues. The ends were cut back, 1 base at V and 5 bases at J, with 9 bases in the middle.

CDR3 amino acids: CASSATSGDVSTDTQYF. The CDR3 nucleotides are TGTGCCAGCAGTGCGACTAGCGGGGACGTTAGCACAGATACGCAGTATTTT. This chain links TRBV2 with TRBJ2-3, with 11 bases fitting TRBD2. Trimming cost V 4 bases and J 0 bases; bases outside gene matches: 6. CDR3 length: 17 amino acids. Germline CDR1 is SNHLY and CDR2 is FYNNEI.

This sequence joins TRBV5-1 and TRBJ1-1; D is perhaps TRBD1 (5 bases). Germline-derived CDR1 and CDR2 are SGHRS and YFSETQ. V was trimmed by 2 bases and J by 3 bases, leaving 17 bases between them. This CDR3 contains 16 residues. CDR3 region: CASSFQGLSVYTEAFF. In DNA, the CDR3 is TGCGCCAGCAGCTTCCAGGGTTTGTCGGTTTACACTGAAGCTTTCTTT.

The CDR3 reads CASSPQTGTGAEAFF. In nucleotides, the CDR3 is TGTGCCAGCAGCCCCCAGACAGGGACGGGGGCTGAAGCTTTCTTT. The chain couples TRBV3-1 (or the pseudogene TRBV3-2) to TRBJ1-1; 7 positions match TRBD1. V was clipped by 4 bases and J by 6 bases; unmatched bases: 11. The germline CDR1 and CDR2 sequences are LGHDT and YNNKEL (reference sequence). CDR3 length equals 15 residues.

J is TRBJ1-1 and V is TRBV12-5; TRBD1 matches 8 bases. This CDR3 region has 15 residues. V lost 1 base and J lost 0; bases outside the gene matches: 1. CDR1 LGHNT and CDR2 FRNRAP come from the germline V gene. CDR3 loop: CASGLGQGMNTEAFF. CDR3 coding DNA: TGTGCTAGTGGTTTGGGACAGGGGATGAACACTGAAGCTTTCTTT.

About this clone: Other DNA sequences in this specimen translate into the identical CDR3. The V gene is TRBV7-3, the J gene TRBJ2-3; 13 nucleotides agree with TRBD2. With V trimmed by 4 bases and J by 4 bases, 2 bases remained unmatched. Germline lookup yields CDR1 SGHTA and CDR2 FQGTGA. This CDR3 is 15 amino acids long. The CDR3 is CASSSGLAGADTQYF. The CDR3 nucleotides are TGTGCCAGCAGCTCCGGACTAGCGGGGGCAGATACGCAGTATTTT.

The V gene is TRBV19, the J gene TRBJ1-4; 7 bases line up with TRBD1. V gave up 2 bases and J gave up 4 bases; unmatched junction bases: 10. Germline V lookup: CDR1 LNHDA, CDR2 SQIVND (reference sequence). The CDR3 has 17 residues. CDR3: CASSILGEGANNEKLFF. The CDR3 bases are TGTGCCAGTAGTATACTGGGTGAGGGGGCGAATAATGAAAAACTGTTTTTT.

This clone came up once. The chain is built from TRBV5-1 and TRBJ2-7; weak D call: TRBD1 (6 bases). Deletions cut 5 bases from V and 0 bases from J, with 15 bases between. The length of the CDR3 is 15 residues. Per germline, CDR1 SGHRS and CDR2 YFSETQ. The CDR3 loop reads CASRDGTRSSYEQYF. The CDR3 DNA is TGCGCCAGCAGAGACGGGACACGCAGCTCCTACGAGCAGTACTTC.

The chain combines TRBV2 with TRBJ1-1, with D unresolved. CDR1 and CDR2 (germline): SNHLY, FYNNEI. There are 12 residues in the CDR3. Trimming shortened V by 4 bases and J by 5 bases, and 8 bases separated the two germline ends. The CDR3 loop is CASSGEWTEAFF. CDR3 nucleotide sequence: TGTGCCAGCAGTGGAGAGTGGACTGAAGCTTTCTTT.

The V gene is TRBV11-2, the J gene TRBJ1-2; a weak D match, TRBD1 (6 bases). This CDR3 is built from 15 residues. Germline V CDR1 and CDR2: SGHAT, FQNNGV. The V gene lost 5 bases and the J gene lost 1 base, with 14 bases spanning the gap. The CDR3 loop reads CASSLKQGGNYGYTF. As DNA, the CDR3 is TGTGCCAGCAGCCTGAAACAGGGTGGTAACTATGGCTACACCTTC.

The V call is TRBV21-1, the J call TRBJ2-1; the table's D call of TRBD2 was not tested on the DNA. TRBV21-1 is a recognized pseudogene. The CDR3 runs to 19 residues. CDR3 sequence (DNA): TGTGCCAGCAGCAAGGAGGCTAGCGGAACTCCCTGTATCTACAATGAGCAGTTCTTC. Protein product: CASSKEASGTPCIYNEQFF.

The V gene is TRBV6-1, the J gene TRBJ2-1; D possibly corresponds to TRBD2 (5 bases). Germline-derived CDR1 and CDR2 are MNHNS and SASEGT. Trimming cost V 2 bases and J 4 bases, with 18 bases left between them. This CDR3 comprises 17 residues. The CDR3 region has the DNA TGTGCCAGCAGTGAAACCCGTGGGAGCGTCGGTTACAATGAGCAGTTCTTC. This translates into CASSETRGSVGYNEQFF.

This sequence joins TRBV6-6 and TRBJ1-1; a weak D match, TRBD1 (6 bases). The germline V gene encodes CDR1 MNHNY and CDR2 SVGAGI (reference sequence). The CDR3 is 14 amino acids. The V and J ends lost 6 bases and 1 base respectively, with 12 bases between them. The chain's CDR3 is CASRAETGNTEAFF. CDR3 sequence (DNA): TGTGCCAGCAGGGCAGAGACAGGGAACACTGAAGCTTTCTTT.

The V call is TRBV5-1, the J call TRBJ1-1, with D unresolved. The V gene's germline CDR1 is SGHRS and CDR2 YFSETQ. Between the trimmed V and J ends, which lost 0 bases and 0 bases, there was a span of 9 bases. The CDR3 loop spans 15 amino acids. The CDR3 nucleotides are TGCGCCAGCAGCTTGGCCGGTGAGATGAACACTGAAGCTTTCTTT. Its translation is CASSLAGEMNTEAFF.

Concerning this clone: Other DNA sequences in this specimen translate into the identical CDR3. This sequence joins TRBV6-2 or TRBV6-3 and TRBJ1-5, with no clear D. The CDR3 totals 15 residues. V was trimmed by 0 bases and J by 3 bases, leaving 9 bases between them. Per the germline V gene, CDR1 is MNHEY and CDR2 is SVGEGT. The CDR3 spells CASSYSGRNNQPQHF. The CDR3 nucleotides read TGTGCCAGCAGTTACTCTGGCAGGAACAATCAGCCCCAGCATTTT.

This rearrangement joins TRBV19 to TRBJ1-1, with 9 bases matching TRBD1. The V segment lost 7 bases and the J segment 1 base; nucleotides outside the gene matches: 7. Germline assignment: CDR1 LNHDA and CDR2 SQIVND (reference sequence). The CDR3 consists of 15 residues. The CDR3 loop reads CASTPTGGKNTEAFF. CDR3 coding DNA: TGTGCCAGTACCCCGACAGGGGGGAAGAACACTGAAGCTTTCTTT.

The chain has TRBV12-5 and TRBJ2-5, with a tentative D call TRBD1 (6 bases). CDR3 length: 15 residues. Germline V gives CDR1 LGHNT, CDR2 FRNRAP. The ends were cut back, 7 bases at V and 5 bases at J, with 20 bases in the middle. In DNA, the CDR3 is TGTGCTAGTGCCCCCCCAGGACAGTCCGGGGAGACCCAGTACTTC. Its translation: CASAPPGQSGETQYF.

The chain carries TRBV30 and TRBJ1-4, with TRBD1 identical over 7 bases. Looked up from germline, CDR1 is GTSNPN and CDR2 is SVGIG (reference sequence). V shed 4 bases, J shed 7 bases, and the junction held 12 bases outside the gene matches. CDR3 length: 15 amino acids. The CDR3 nucleotides are TGTGCCTGGAACAACAGGGGCGCAGTGGGTGAAAAACTGTTTTTT. This sequence encodes CAWNNRGAVGEKLFF.

The chain links TRBV5-5 to TRBJ2-2; 11 bases are a match to TRBD1. CDR1 is SGHKS, CDR2 YYEKEE, per germline (reference sequence). After removal of 5 bases from V and 4 bases from J, the junction contained 1 base not matched to a gene. The CDR3 extends over 14 amino acids. Here the CDR3 DNA reads TGTGCCAGCAGGGGACAGGGGGTCACCGGGGAGCTGTTTTTT. It translates to CASRGQGVTGELFF.

The chain has TRBV12-3 or TRBV12-4 and TRBJ2-1, with TRBD1 matching 9 bases. The V segment lost 8 bases and the J segment 7 bases; nucleotides outside the gene matches: 6. CDR3 length equals 13 residues. The CDR3 loop is CASGTGRGNEQFF. The CDR3 DNA is TGTGCCAGCGGGACAGGGAGGGGTAATGAGCAGTTCTTC.